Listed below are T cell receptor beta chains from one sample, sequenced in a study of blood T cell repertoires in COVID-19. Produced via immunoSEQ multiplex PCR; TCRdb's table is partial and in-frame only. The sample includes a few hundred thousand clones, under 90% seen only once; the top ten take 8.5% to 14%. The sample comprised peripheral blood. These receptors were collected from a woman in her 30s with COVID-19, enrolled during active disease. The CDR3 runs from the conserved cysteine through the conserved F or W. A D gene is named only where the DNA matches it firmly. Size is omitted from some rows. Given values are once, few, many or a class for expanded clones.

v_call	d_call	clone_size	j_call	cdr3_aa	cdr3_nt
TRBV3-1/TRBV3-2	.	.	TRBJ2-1	CASSQGRSADEQFF	TGTGCCAGCAGCCAAGGGAGAAGCGCGGATGAGCAGTTCTTC
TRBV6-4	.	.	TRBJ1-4	CASTPPSFATNEKLFF	TGTGCCAGCACCCCCCCAAGCTTTGCAACTAATGAAAAACTGTTTTTT
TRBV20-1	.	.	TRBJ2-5	CSAVRETQYF	TGCAGTGCGGTGAGGGAGACCCAGTACTTC
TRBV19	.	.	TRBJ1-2	CASSTQAVGQIYGYTF	TGTGCCAGTAGTACCCAAGCTGTCGGACAGATCTATGGCTACACCTTC
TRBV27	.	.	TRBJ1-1	CASSLSWGVTEAFF	TGTGCCAGCAGTTTATCCTGGGGGGTCACTGAAGCTTTCTTT
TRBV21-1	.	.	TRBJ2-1	CASSARDEQFF	TGTGCCAGCAGCGCCCGCGATGAGCAGTTCTTC
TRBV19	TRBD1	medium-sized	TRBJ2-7	CATQRTGGIYEQYF	TGTGCCACCCAAAGGACAGGGGGCATCTACGAGCAGTACTTC
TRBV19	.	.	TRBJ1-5	CASSIAGGGNQPQHF	TGTGCCAGTAGTATTGCTGGGGGGGGCAATCAGCCCCAGCATTTT
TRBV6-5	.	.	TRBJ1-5	CASSQHNQPQHF	TGTGCCAGCAGTCAACACAATCAGCCCCAGCATTTT
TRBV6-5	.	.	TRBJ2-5	CASAPPRGTQYF	TGTGCCAGTGCACCCCCCCGAGGGACCCAGTACTTC
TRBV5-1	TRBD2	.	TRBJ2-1	CASSLVVRGGSNEQFF	TGCGCCAGCAGCTTGGTCGTGCGGGGGGGCTCAAATGAGCAGTTCTTC
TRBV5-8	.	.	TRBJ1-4	CASSPVGAGEGKLFF	TGTGCCAGCAGCCCGGTCGGGGCGGGGGAAGGAAAACTGTTTTTT
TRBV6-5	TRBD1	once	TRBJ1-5	CASRGTVNQPQHF	TGTGCCAGCAGAGGGACAGTGAATCAGCCCCAGCATTTT
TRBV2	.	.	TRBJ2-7	CASTVDLSLYEQYF	TGTGCCAGCACCGTGGACTTATCCCTCTACGAGCAGTACTTC
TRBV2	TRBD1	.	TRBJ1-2	CASRRTGSGYTF	TGTGCCAGCAGAAGGACAGGGAGTGGCTACACCTTC
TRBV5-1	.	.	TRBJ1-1	CASSLGPWEGTEAFF	TGCGCCAGCAGCTTGGGACCCTGGGAGGGAACTGAAGCTTTCTTT
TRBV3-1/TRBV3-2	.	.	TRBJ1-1	CASSLVSDTEAFF	TGTGCCAGCAGTCTGGTGTCAGACACTGAAGCTTTCTTT
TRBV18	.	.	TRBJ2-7	CASSPGVYEQYF	TGTGCCAGCTCACCCGGGGTGTACGAGCAGTACTTC
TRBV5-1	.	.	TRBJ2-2	CASSFQSTGELFF	TGCGCCAGCAGCTTCCAGTCCACCGGGGAGCTGTTTTTT
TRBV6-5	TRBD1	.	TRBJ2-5	CASSRGQGETQYF	TGTGCCAGCAGCCGGGGACAGGGGGAGACCCAGTACTTC
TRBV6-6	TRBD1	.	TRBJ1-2	CASTPGQGRNLYGYTF	TGTGCCAGCACACCGGGACAGGGGCGAAATCTCTATGGCTACACCTTC
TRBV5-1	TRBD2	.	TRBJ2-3	CASSLLGSGGAGAQYF	TGCGCCAGCAGCCTCCTTGGTAGCGGGGGGGCGGGAGCGCAGTATTTT
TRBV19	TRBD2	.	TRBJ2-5	CASRRRNKAGIETQYF	TGTGCCAGTAGACGGCGAAATAAAGCGGGGATAGAGACCCAGTACTTC
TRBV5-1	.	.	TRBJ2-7	CASTLGGPPSYEQYF	TGCGCCAGCACCCTAGGGGGACCCCCTTCCTACGAGCAGTACTTC
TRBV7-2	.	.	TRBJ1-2	CASSPGTIYGYTF	TGTGCCAGCAGCCCCGGGACAATCTATGGCTACACCTTC
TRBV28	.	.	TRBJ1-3	CASLEAGEKRNTIYF	TGTGCCAGCCTCGAGGCAGGGGAAAAGAGAAACACCATATATTTT
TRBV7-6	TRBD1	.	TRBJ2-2	CASSPHAGTGWSGENTGELFF	TGTGCCAGCAGCCCTCACGCCGGGACAGGGTGGAGCGGGGAGAACACCGGGGAGCTGTTTTTT
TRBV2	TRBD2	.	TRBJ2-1	CASSASGGSYNEQFF	TGTGCCAGCAGTGCTAGCGGGGGCTCCTACAATGAGCAGTTCTTC
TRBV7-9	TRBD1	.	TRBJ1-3	CASSLTGGKGNTIYF	TGTGCCAGCAGCCTAACAGGGGGCAAGGGAAACACCATATATTTT
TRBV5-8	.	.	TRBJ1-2	CASSLKSRLSQHYGYTF	TGTGCCAGCAGCTTGAAGTCGAGGCTTAGCCAGCACTATGGCTACACCTTC
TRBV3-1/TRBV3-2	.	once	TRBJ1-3	CASSQMRLVFSSGNTIYF	TGTGCCAGCAGCCAAATGAGACTGGTGTTTAGCTCTGGAAACACCATATATTTT
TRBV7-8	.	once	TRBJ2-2	CASSFQGSNTGELFF	TGTGCCAGCAGCTTCCAGGGGTCGAACACCGGGGAGCTGTTTTTT
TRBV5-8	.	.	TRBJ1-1	CASSKGWGPNTEAFF	TGTGCCAGCAGCAAAGGATGGGGCCCGAACACTGAAGCTTTCTTT
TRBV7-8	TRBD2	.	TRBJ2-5	CASSLGGGTQYF	TGTGCCAGCAGCTTAGGGGGGGGGACCCAGTACTTC
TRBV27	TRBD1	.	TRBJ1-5	CASSLATGSQPQHF	TGTGCCAGCAGTTTAGCGACAGGGTCTCAGCCCCAGCATTTT
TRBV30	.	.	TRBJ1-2	CAWSAGLSPYGYTF	TGTGCCTGGAGTGCAGGGCTTAGCCCCTATGGCTACACCTTC
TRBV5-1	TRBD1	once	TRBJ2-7	CASSLTMLATPGQGFYEQYF	TGCGCCAGCAGCTTGACAATGTTGGCCACTCCGGGACAGGGGTTCTACGAGCAGTACTTC
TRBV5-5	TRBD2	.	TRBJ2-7	CASSLERGSSYEQYF	TGTGCCAGCAGCTTGGAGCGGGGGAGCTCCTACGAGCAGTACTTC
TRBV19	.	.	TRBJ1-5	CASSMLAAQPQHF	TGTGCCAGTAGTATGCTTGCGGCCCAGCCCCAGCATTTT
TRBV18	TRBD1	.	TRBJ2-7	CASSPIGTGRDEQYF	TGTGCCAGCTCACCCATAGGGACAGGGCGGGACGAGCAGTACTTC
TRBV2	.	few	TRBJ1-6	CASNRNRVDSPLHF	TGTGCCAGCAACAGGAACAGGGTAGACTCACCCCTCCACTTT
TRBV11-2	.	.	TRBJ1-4	CASSLTSLRSKLFF	TGTGCCAGCAGCTTAACTTCTCTACGATCGAAACTGTTTTTT
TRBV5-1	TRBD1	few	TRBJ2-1	CASSLGQGISEQFF	TGCGCCAGCAGCTTGGGACAGGGAATAAGTGAGCAGTTCTTC
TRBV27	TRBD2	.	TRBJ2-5	CASKPGTSGVRETQYF	TGTGCCAGCAAACCTGGGACTAGCGGGGTTCGTGAGACCCAGTACTTC
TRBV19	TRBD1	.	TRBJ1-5	CASSTTGGYNQPQHF	TGTGCCAGTAGTACAACAGGGGGTTACAATCAGCCCCAGCATTTT
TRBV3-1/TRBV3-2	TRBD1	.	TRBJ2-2	CASSYSNRGGSSTGELFF	TGTGCCAGCAGCTACTCGAACAGGGGCGGTTCGTCCACCGGGGAGCTGTTTTTT
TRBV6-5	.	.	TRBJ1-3	CASIMLGGGNTIYF	TGTGCCAGCATTATGCTCGGGGGTGGAAACACCATATATTTT
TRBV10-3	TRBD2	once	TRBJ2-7	CAISPSGATYEQYF	TGTGCCATCAGCCCCAGCGGGGCCACCTACGAGCAGTACTTC
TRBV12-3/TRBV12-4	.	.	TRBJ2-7	CASSLYSSGEQYF	TGTGCCAGCAGTTTGTATTCCAGCGGCGAGCAGTACTTC
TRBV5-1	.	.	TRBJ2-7	CASSLESRRVYEQYF	TGCGCCAGCAGCTTGGAGAGCAGGCGGGTCTACGAGCAGTACTTC
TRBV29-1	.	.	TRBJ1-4	CSVEDQGKLFF	TGCAGCGTTGAAGATCAGGGAAAACTGTTTTTT
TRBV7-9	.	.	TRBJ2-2	CASSHREGNTGELFF	TGTGCCAGCAGCCATCGGGAAGGAAACACCGGGGAGCTGTTTTTT
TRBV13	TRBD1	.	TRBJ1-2	CAGNSRDRGAGYTF	TGTGCCGGCAACTCCCGGGACAGGGGTGCTGGCTACACCTTC
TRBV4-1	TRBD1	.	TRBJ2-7	CASSQDRTGGSYEQYF	TGCGCCAGCAGCCAAGATAGGACAGGGGGCTCCTACGAGCAGTACTTC
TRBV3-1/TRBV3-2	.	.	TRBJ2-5	CASSQDSAGGFQETQYF	TGTGCCAGCAGCCAAGATTCGGCAGGCGGGTTCCAAGAGACCCAGTACTTC
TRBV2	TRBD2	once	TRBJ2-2	CASLGLAGGAGTGELFF	TGTGCCAGCTTGGGACTAGCGGGGGGTGCGGGCACCGGGGAGCTGTTTTTT
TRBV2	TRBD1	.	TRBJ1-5	CASSGPPRGRAQPQHF	TGTGCCAGCAGTGGTCCCCCCAGGGGGCGAGCTCAGCCCCAGCATTTT
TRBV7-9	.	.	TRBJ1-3	CASSSLLQGLDSGNTIYF	TGTGCCAGCAGCTCCCTTCTACAGGGATTGGATTCTGGAAACACCATATATTTT
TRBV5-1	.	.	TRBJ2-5	CASSLVYGGAGDKETQYF	TGCGCCAGCAGCTTGGTTTATGGTGGGGCAGGAGATAAAGAGACCCAGTACTTC